This is a list of T cell receptor beta chains from one sample in a study of cytomegalovirus exposure and HLA in healthy donors. The protocol was immunoSEQ multiplex PCR, while the TCRdb copy is restricted to in-frame clones and leaves out a portion. This table holds about 67,000 clones, 65% to 85% found once. Sample: PBMCs. These receptors all come from a woman aged 25-40 years in good health and CMV-seronegative. Each CDR3 is given with its conserved first and last residue. D genes are given only for firm matches. Clone size is shown for a subset of rows, as once, few, many or a class of expanded clone.

-,TRBV29-1,TRBJ1-2,-,TGCAGCGTTGAAGATCTCGGGTCGGGCTATGGCTACACCTTC,CSVEDLGSGYGYTF
-,TRBV7-2,TRBJ1-2,-,TGTGCCAGCAGCTTAGAGGCGACAGCTAACTATGGCTACACCTTC,CASSLEATANYGYTF
TRBD1,TRBV11-3,TRBJ2-7,-,TGTGCCAGCAGCTCCAGGACAGGGGGAGACTCCTACGAGCAGTACTTC,CASSSRTGGDSYEQYF
-,TRBV7-9,TRBJ2-1,-,TGTGCCAGCAGCTCCCTAGGAGGGAGTGACAATGAGCAGTTCTTC,CASSSLGGSDNEQFF
TRBD2,TRBV4-2,TRBJ2-5,-,TGTGCCAGCAGCCGGCCTAGCGGGGGTGTATTAAAAGAGACCCAGTACTTC,CASSRPSGGVLKETQYF
TRBD1,TRBV27,TRBJ1-1,-,TGTGCCAGCAGTTGGGACAGGGGGAGCACTGAAGCTTTCTTT,CASSWDRGSTEAFF
-,TRBV10-2,TRBJ1-2,-,TGCGCCAGCAGCGGGGCTAACTATGGCTACACCTTC,CASSGANYGYTF
TRBD2,TRBV2,TRBJ2-3,-,TGTGCCAGCAGTCTTAGCGGGGGGACGGATACGCAGTATTTT,CASSLSGGTDTQYF
-,TRBV5-1,TRBJ1-6,-,TGCGCCAGCAGCTTGGTGGACATTTATTCACCCCTCCACTTT,CASSLVDIYSPLHF
-,TRBV28,TRBJ2-7,once,TGTGCCAGCAGTTTGGCGGGAACCCTCTACGAGCAGTACTTC,CASSLAGTLYEQYF
-,TRBV30,TRBJ2-1,-,TGTGCCTGGAGTGTGGGAGGTGAGCAGTTCTTC,CAWSVGGEQFF
TRBD1,TRBV6-5,TRBJ1-5,once,TGTGCCAGCAGACGGGACAGGGCCGTTAATCAGCCCCAGCATTTT,CASRRDRAVNQPQHF
-,TRBV29-1,TRBJ2-4,-,TGCAGCGTTGGGGGAGAGCTAGCCAAAAACATTCAGTACTTC,CSVGGELAKNIQYF
-,TRBV30,TRBJ1-2,-,TGTGCCTGGAGAATAATGGAGGGGAACTATGGCTACACCTTC,CAWRIMEGNYGYTF
TRBD2,TRBV15,TRBJ2-1,-,TGTGCCACCAGCGTCGGGACTAGCGGCTACAATGAGCAGTTCTTC,CATSVGTSGYNEQFF
-,TRBV18,TRBJ1-4,once,TGTGCCAGCTCACCGGGGCAGGGTGGCGAAAAACTGTTTTTT,CASSPGQGGEKLFF
-,TRBV4-1,TRBJ1-2,medium-sized,TGCGCCAGCAGCAAGGGGTCTGGCTACACCTTC,CASSKGSGYTF